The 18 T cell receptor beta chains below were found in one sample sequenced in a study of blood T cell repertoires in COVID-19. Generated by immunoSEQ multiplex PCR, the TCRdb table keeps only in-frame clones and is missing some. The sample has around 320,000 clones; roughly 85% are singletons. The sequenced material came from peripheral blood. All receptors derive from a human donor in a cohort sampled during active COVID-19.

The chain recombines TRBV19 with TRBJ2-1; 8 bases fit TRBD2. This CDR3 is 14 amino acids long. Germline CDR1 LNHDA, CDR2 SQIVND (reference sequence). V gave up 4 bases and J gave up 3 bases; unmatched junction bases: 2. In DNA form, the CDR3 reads TGTGCCAGTAGTAGCGGGGGGCTCTACAATGAGCAGTTCTTC. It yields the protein CASSSGGLYNEQFF.

The CDR3 sequence is CASSQVRDRGNYGYTF. CDR3 coding DNA: TGTGCCAGCAGCCAAGTCCGGGACAGGGGAAACTATGGCTACACCTTC. The chain has TRBV3-1 (or the pseudogene TRBV3-2) and TRBJ1-2; 10 bases are a match to TRBD1. CDR1 and CDR2 from the germline V gene are LGHDT and YNNKEL (reference sequence). The CDR3 is made up of 16 amino acids. V lost 1 base and J lost 2; bases outside the gene matches: 4.

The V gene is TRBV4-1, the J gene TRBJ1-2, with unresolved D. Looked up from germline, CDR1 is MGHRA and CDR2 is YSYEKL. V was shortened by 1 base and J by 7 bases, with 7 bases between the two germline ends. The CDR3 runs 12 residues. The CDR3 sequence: CASSQVRGGYTF. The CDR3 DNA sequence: TGCGCCAGCAGCCAAGTACGCGGTGGCTACACCTTC.

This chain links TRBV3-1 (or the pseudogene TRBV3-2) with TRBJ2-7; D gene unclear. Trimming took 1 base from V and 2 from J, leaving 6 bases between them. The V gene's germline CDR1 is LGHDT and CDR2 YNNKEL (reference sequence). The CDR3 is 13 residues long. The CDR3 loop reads CASSQGGTYEQYF. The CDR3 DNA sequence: TGTGCCAGCAGCCAAGGAGGTACCTACGAGCAGTACTTC.

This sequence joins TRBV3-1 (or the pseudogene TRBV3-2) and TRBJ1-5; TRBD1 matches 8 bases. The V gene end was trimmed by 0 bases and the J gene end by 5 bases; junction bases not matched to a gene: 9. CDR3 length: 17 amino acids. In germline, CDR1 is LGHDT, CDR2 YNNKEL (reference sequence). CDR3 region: CASSQEFSGQGHQPQHF. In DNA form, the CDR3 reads TGTGCCAGCAGCCAAGAGTTTTCCGGACAGGGCCATCAGCCCCAGCATTTT.

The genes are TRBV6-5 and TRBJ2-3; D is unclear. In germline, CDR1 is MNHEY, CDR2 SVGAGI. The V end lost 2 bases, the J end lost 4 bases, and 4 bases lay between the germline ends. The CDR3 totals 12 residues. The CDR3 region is CASSYRPDTQYF. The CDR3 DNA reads TGTGCCAGCAGTTACCGTCCAGATACGCAGTATTTT.

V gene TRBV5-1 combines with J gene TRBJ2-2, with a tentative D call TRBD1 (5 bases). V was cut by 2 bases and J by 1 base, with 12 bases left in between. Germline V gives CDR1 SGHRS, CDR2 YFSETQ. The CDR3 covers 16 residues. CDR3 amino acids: CASSFYRNLNTGELFF. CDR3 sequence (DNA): TGCGCCAGCAGCTTCTACAGGAATTTGAACACCGGGGAGCTGTTTTTT.

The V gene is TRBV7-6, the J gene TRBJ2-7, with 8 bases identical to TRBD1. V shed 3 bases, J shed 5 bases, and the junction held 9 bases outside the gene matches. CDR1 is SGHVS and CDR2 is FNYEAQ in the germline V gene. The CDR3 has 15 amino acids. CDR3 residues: CASSFVLQGVDEQYF. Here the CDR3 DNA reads TGTGCCAGCAGCTTCGTTTTACAGGGGGTCGACGAGCAGTACTTC.

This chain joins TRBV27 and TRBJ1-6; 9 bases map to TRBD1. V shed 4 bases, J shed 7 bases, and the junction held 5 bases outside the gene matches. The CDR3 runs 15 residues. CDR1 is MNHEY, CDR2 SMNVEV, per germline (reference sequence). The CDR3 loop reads CASSSRDRVNSPLHF. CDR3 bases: TGTGCCAGCAGTTCCCGGGACAGGGTCAATTCACCCCTCCACTTT.

This chain's CDR3 is CASSGVGLGYTF. The CDR3 DNA sequence: TGTGCCAGCAGTGGGGTTGGGCTGGGCTACACCTTC. V is TRBV2 and J is TRBJ1-2, with D hard to call. There are 12 residues in the CDR3. Deletions cut 4 bases from V and 8 bases from J, with 11 bases between. Per germline, CDR1 SNHLY and CDR2 FYNNEI.

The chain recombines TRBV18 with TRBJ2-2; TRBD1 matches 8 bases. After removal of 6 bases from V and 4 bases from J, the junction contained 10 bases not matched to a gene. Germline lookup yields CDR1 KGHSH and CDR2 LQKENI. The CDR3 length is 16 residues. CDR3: CASSPNRQGSTGELFF. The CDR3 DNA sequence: TGTGCCAGCTCGCCTAATCGACAGGGGTCCACCGGGGAGCTGTTTTTT.

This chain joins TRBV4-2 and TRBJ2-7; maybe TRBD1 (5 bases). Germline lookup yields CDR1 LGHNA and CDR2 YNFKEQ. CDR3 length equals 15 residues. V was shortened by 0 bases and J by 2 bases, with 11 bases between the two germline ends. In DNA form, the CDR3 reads TGTGCCAGCAGCCAAGATAAGACAGCCACCTACGAGCAGTACTTC. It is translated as CASSQDKTATYEQYF.

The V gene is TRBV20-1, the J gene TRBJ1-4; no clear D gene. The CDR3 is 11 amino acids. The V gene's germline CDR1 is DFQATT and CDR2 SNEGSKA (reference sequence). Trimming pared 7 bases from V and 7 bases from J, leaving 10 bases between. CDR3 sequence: CSVSRGEKLFF. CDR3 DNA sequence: TGCAGTGTTTCTAGAGGTGAAAAACTGTTTTTT.

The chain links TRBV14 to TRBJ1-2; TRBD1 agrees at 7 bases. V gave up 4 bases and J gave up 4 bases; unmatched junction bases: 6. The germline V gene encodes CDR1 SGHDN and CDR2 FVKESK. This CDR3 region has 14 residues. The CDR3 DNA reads TGTGCCAGCAGCCCGGGACAGCACGGCTATGGCTACACCTTC. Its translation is CASSPGQHGYGYTF.

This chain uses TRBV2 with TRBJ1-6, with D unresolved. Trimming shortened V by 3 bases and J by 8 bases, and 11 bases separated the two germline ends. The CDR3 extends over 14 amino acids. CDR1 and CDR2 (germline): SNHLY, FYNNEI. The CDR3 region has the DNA TGTGCCAGCAGTGATGAGCAGGCCTATTCACCCCTCCACTTT. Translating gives CASSDEQAYSPLHF.

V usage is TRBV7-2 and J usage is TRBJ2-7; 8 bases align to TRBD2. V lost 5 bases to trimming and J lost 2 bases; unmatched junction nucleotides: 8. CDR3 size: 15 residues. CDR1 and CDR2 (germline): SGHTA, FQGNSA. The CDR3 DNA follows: TGTGCCAGCAGCCCGCGGTGGGGACTAGCCTACGAGCAGTACTTC. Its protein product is CASSPRWGLAYEQYF.

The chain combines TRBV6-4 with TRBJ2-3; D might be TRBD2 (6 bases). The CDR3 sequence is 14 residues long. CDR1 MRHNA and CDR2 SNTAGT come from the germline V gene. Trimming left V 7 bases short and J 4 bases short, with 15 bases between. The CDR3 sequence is CASMEDYSADTQYF. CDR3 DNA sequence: TGTGCCAGCATGGAGGACTATTCCGCAGATACGCAGTATTTT.

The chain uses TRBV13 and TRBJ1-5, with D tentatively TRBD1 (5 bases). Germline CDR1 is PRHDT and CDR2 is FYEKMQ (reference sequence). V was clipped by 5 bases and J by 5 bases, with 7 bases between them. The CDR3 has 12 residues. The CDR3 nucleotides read TGTGCCAGCAGCGAAGGGGATCAGCCCCAGCATTTT. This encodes CASSEGDQPQHF.